What follows is one T cell receptor beta chain and its context. These data are taken from a study of T cell changes during pregnancy in multiple sclerosis. Here immunoSEQ multiplex PCR was the method, and the copy in TCRdb shows in-frame clones only, minus some. The sample has more than 70,000 clones; about 91% are singletons. In germline, CDR1 is SGHRS, CDR2 YFSETQ. V lost 8 bases to trimming and J lost 1 base; unmatched junction nucleotides: 8. This CDR3 has 14 residues. The TCR was taken from a female donor with multiple sclerosis, enrolled in a pregnancy study. The chain employs TRBV5-1 and TRBJ2-5; 7 nucleotides agree with TRBD1. The material sequenced was peripheral blood, taken before pregnancy. Here the CDR3 reads CASKTGTAQETQYF. In nucleotides, the CDR3 is TGCGCCAGTAAAACCGGGACAGCCCAAGAGACCCAGTACTTC.